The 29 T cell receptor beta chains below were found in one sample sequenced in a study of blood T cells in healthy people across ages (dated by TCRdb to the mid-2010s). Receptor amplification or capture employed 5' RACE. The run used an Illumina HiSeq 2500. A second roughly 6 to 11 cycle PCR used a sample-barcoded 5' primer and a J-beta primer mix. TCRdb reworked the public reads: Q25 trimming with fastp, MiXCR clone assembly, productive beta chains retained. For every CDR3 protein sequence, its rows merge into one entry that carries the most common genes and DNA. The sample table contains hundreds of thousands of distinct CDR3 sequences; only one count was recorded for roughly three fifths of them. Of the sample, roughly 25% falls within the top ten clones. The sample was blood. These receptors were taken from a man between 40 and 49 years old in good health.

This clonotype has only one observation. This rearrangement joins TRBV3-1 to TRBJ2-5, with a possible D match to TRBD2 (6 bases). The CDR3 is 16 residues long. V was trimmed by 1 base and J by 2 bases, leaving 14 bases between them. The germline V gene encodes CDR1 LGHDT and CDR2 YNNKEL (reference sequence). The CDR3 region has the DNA TGTGCCAGCAGCCAAGTAGTGGGGGGAAGACAAGAGACCCAGTACTTC. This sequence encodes CASSQVVGGRQETQYF.

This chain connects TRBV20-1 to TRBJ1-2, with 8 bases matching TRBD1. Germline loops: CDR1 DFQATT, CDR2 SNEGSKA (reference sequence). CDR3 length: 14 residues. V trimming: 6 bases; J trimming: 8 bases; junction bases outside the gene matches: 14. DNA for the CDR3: TGCAGTGCGAGCCGGGACAGGTGGGGTTTAGGCTACACCTTC. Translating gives CSASRDRWGLGYTF.

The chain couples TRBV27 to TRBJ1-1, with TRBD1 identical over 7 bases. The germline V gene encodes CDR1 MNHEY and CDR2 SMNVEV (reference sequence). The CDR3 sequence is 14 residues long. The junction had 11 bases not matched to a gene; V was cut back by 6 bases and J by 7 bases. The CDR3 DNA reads TGTGCCAGCAGGGAGACAGGGTCTGGCATTGAAGCTTTCTTT. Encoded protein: CASRETGSGIEAFF.

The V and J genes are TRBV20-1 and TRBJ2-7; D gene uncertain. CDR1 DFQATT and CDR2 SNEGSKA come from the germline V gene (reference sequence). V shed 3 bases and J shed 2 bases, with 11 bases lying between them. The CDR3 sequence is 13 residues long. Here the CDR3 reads CSASEDPTYEQYF. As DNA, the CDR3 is TGCAGTGCTAGTGAGGACCCAACCTACGAGCAGTACTTC.

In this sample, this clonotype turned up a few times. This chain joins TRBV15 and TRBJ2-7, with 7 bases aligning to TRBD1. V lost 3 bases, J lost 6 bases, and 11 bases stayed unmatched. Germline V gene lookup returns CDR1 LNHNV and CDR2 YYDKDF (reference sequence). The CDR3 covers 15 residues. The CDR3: CATSRTTDRVREQYF. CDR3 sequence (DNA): TGTGCCACCAGCAGGACCACCGACAGGGTACGCGAGCAGTACTTC.

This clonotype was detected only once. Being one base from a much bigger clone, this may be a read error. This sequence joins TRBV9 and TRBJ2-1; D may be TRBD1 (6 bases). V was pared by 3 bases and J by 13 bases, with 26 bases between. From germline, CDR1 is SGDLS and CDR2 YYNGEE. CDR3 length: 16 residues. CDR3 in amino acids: CASSADVGTFAETQFF. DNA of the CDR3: TGTGCCAGCAGCGCCGACGTAGGGACATTTGCGGAGACCCAGTTCTTC.

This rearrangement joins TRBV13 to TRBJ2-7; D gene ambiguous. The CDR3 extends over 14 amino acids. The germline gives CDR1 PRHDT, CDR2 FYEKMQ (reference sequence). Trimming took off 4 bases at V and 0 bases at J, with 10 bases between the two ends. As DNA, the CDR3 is TGTGCCAGCAGCTCCTCATTAGCCTCCTACGAGCAGTACTTC. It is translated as CASSSSLASYEQYF.

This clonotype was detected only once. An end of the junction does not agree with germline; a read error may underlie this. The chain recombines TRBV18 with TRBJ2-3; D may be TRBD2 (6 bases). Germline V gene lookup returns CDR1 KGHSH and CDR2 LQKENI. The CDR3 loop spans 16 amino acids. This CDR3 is CASSPRELGGTDTQYF. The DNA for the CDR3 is TGTGCCAGCTCGCCACGGGAGCTTGGGGGCACAGATACGCAGTATTTT.

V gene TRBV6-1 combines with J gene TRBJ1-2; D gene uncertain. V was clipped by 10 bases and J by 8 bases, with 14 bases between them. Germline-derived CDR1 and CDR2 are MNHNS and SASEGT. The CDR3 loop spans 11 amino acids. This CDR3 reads CATRSESGYTF. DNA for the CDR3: TGTGCCACCCGTTCAGAGAGCGGCTACACCTTC.

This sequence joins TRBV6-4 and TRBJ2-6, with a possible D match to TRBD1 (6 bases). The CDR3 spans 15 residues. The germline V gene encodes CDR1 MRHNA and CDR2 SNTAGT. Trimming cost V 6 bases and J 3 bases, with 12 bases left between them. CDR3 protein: CASSSTGIGANVLTF. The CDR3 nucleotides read TGTGCCAGCAGCTCGACAGGAATTGGGGCCAACGTCCTGACTTTC.

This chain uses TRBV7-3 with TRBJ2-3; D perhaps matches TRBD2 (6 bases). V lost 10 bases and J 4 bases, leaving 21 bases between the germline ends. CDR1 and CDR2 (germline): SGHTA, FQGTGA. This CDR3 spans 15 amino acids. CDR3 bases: TGTGCCACCCCACCGCGGGGTAGTCCCCCAGATACGCAGTATTTT. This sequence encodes CATPPRGSPPDTQYF.

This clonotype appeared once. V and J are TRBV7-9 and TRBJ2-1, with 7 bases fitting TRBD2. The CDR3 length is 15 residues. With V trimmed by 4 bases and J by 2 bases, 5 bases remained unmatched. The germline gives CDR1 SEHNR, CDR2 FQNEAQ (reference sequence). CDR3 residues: CASSYGRGTYNEQFF. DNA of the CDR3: TGTGCCAGCAGCTACGGGCGGGGGACCTACAATGAGCAGTTCTTC.

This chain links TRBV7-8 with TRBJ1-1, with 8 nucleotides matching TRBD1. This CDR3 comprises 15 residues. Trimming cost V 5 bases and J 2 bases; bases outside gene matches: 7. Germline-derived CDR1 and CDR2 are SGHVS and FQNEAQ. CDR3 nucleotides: TGTGCCAGCAGCGAAGGACAGGGCGCCAACACTGAAGCTTTCTTT. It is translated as CASSEGQGANTEAFF. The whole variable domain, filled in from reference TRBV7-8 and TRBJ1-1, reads GAGVSQSPRYKVAKRGQDVALRCDPISGHVSLFWYQQALGQGPEFLTYFQNEAQLDKSGLPSDRFFAERPEGSVSTLKIQRTQQEDSAVYLCASSEGQGANTEAFFGQGTRLTVV.

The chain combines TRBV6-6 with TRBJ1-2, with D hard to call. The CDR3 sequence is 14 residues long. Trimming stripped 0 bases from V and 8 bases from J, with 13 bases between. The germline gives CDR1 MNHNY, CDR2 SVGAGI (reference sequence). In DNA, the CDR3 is TGTGCCAGCAGTTACTCGAATAGAGTGGGGGGCTACACCTTC. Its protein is CASSYSNRVGGYTF.

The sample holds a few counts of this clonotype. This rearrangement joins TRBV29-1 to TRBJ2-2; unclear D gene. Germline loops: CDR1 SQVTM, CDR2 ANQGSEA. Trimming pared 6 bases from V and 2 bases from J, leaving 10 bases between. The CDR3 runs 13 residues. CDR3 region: CSVGQENTGELFF. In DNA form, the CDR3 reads TGCAGCGTCGGTCAGGAAAACACCGGGGAGCTGTTTTTT.

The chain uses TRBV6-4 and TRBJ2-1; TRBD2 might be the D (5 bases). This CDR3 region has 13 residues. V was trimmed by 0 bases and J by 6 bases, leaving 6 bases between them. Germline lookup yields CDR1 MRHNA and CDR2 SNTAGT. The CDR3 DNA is TGTGCCAGCAGTGACTCGGACTCCAATGAGCAGTTCTTC. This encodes CASSDSDSNEQFF.

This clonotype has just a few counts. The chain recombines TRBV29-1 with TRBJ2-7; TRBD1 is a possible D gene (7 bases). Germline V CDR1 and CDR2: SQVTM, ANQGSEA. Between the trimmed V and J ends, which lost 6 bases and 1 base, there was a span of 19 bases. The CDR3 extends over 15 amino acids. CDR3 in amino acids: CSVTDQGGRSYEQYF. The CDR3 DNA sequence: TGCAGCGTGACGGATCAGGGGGGTAGGTCCTACGAGCAGTACTTC.

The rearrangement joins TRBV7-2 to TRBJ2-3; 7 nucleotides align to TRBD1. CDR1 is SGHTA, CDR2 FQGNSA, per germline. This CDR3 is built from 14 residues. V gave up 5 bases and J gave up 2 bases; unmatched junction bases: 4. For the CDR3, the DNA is TGTGCCAGCAGCCGACAGGGCTACACAGATACGCAGTATTTT. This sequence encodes CASSRQGYTDTQYF.

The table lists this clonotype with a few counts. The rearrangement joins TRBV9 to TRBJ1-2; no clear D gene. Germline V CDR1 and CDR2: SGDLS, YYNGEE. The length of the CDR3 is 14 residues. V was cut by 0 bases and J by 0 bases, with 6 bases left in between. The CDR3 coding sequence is TGTGCCAGCAGCGTAGATGGGTCTAACTATGGCTACACCTTC. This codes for CASSVDGSNYGYTF.

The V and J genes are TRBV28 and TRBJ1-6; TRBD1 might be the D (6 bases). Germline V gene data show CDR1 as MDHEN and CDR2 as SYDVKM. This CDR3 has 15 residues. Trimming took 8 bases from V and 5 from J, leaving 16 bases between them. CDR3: CASRGGPGNNSPLHF. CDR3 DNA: TGTGCCAGCCGAGGGGGGCCAGGAAATAATTCACCCCTCCACTTT.

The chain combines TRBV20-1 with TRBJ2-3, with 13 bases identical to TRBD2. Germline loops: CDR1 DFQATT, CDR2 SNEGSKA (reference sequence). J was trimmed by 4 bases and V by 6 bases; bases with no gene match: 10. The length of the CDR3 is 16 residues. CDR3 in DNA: TGCAGTGCGGGAGGTGGACTAGCGGGAGCGCCAGATACGCAGTATTTT. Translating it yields CSAGGGLAGAPDTQYF.

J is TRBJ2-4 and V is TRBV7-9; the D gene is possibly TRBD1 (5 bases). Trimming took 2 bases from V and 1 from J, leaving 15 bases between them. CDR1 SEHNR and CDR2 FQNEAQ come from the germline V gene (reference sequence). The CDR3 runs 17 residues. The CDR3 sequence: CASSLLAGREAKNIQYF. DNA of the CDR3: TGTGCCAGCAGCTTATTGGCAGGGCGTGAGGCCAAAAACATTCAGTACTTC.

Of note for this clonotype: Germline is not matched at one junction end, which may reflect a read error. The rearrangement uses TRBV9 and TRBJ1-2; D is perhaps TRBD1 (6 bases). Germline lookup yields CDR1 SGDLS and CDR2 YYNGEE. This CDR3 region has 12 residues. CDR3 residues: CASGDTGYGHTF. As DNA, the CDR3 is TGTGCCAGCGGGGACACAGGCTATGGCCACACCTTC.

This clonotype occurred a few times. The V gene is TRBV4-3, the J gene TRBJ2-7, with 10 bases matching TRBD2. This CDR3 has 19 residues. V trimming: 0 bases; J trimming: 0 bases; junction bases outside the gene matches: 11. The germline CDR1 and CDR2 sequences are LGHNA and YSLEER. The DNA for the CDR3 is TGCGCCAGCAGCCAAGAGGCTAGCGGGAGCGTTACATTCTCCTACGAGCAGTACTTC. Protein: CASSQEASGSVTFSYEQYF.

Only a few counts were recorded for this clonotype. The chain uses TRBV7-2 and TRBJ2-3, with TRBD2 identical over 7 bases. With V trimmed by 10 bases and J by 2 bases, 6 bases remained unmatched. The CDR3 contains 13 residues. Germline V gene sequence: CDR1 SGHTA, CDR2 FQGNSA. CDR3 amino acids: CATEGGATDTQYF. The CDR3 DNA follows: TGTGCCACCGAGGGAGGGGCCACAGATACGCAGTATTTT.

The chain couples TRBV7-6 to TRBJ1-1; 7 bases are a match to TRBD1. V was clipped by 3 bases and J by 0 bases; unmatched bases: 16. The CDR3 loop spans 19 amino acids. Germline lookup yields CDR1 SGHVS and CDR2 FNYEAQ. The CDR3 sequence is CASSFGDRDNQKMNTEAFF. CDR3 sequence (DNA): TGTGCCAGCAGCTTTGGCGACAGGGACAATCAAAAAATGAACACTGAAGCTTTCTTT.

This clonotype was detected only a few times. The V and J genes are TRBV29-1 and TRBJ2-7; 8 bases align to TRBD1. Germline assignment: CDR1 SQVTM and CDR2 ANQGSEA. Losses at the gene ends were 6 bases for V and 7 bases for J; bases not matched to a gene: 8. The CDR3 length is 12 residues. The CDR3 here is CSVSTGADEQYF. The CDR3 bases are TGCAGCGTCTCGACAGGGGCGGATGAGCAGTACTTC.

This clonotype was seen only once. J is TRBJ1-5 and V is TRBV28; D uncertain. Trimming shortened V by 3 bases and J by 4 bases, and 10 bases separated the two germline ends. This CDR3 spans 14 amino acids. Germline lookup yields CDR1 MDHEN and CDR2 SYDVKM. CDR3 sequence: CASSFTGVNQPQHF. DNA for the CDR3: TGTGCCAGCAGTTTTACCGGGGTTAATCAGCCCCAGCATTTT.

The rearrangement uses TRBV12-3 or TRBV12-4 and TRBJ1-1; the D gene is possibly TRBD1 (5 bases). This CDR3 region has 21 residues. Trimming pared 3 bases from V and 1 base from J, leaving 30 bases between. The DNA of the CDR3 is TGTGCCAGCAGTTTTTACCCCAATTTTCGACAGACTAAACGTTCGAACACTGAAGCTTTCTTT. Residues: CASSFYPNFRQTKRSNTEAFF.